The present T cell receptor (beta chain) was sequenced within a study of beta chain features in type 1 diabetes. About the research overall: Age and gender were similar between patients and healthy donors, as were cell yields.

The isolated RNA, all of it, was reverse transcribed, so expressed TCRB transcripts were what got sequenced. Naive, central memory and regulatory T cell samples came to a mean of approximately 3.57 million reads. Profiling relied on immunoSEQ multiplex PCR, and the TCRdb table lists in-frame clones only, not all of them. Found here are fewer than 450,000 clones, approximately 12% of them singletons; the top ten hold about 0.015%. Study-level findings and limits: Because the template was cDNA, high-expressing cells might be over-represented. Significant though moderate, a shortening of TCRB CDR3s appeared in all four CD4+ subsets of Type 1 diabetes patients. Insertions were fewer and deletions more numerous at VDJ junctions in type 1 diabetes patients.

This clone was counted a few times. Its antigen is as yet unknown. The source material was naive CD4+ T cells from blood. The receptor was derived from a woman aged 18-29 years with type 1 diabetes.

DNA for the CDR3: TGTGCCAGCAGTCCCCAGGGTCAGTCCAATCAGCCCCAGCATTTT. It codes for CASSPQGQSNQPQHF. The gene calls are TRBV28 and TRBJ1-5; D may be TRBD1 (5 bases). CDR1 and CDR2 from the germline V gene are MDHEN and SYDVKM. The CDR3 contains 15 residues. Trimming shortened V by 5 bases and J by 3 bases, and 14 bases separated the two germline ends.